The rows below give T cell receptor beta chains drawn from one sample of a study of graft-versus-host responses after intestinal transplantation. The assay was immunoSEQ multiplex PCR, and TCRdb's table has in-frame clones only and misses some. The table shows tens of thousands of clones, with roughly 90% occurring only once. These receptors lack a known antigen. The sample was unstimulated CD4+ T cells sorted from spleen or lymph node cells, taken before intestinal transplant. The receptors stem from a human donor who received an intestinal transplant. The CDR3 runs from the conserved cysteine through the conserved F or W.

CDR3 protein,V gene,J gene,CDR3 length
CASSSRANYGYTF,TRBV7-3,TRBJ1-2,13
CASSPIGTAISYEQYF,TRBV18,TRBJ2-7,16
CASSQGLAGDDTETQYF,TRBV4-2,TRBJ2-5,17
CASTSELQGATKNIQYF,TRBV19,TRBJ2-4,17
CASSQAEVTANTF,TRBV14,TRBJ1-2,13
CASSLEDLNTEAFF,TRBV5-6,TRBJ1-1,14
CASSLVLQHNEKLFF,TRBV7-9,TRBJ1-4,15
CATSRASGRSSYEQYF,TRBV15,TRBJ2-7,16
CASSFTVPHSNQPQHF,TRBV7-2,TRBJ1-5,16
CASILIGTGGAGANVLTF,TRBV5-6,TRBJ2-6,18